This T cell receptor (beta chain) was profiled in a study of CD8+ T cells in alopecia areata. Turning to the study itself: Administration of oral tofacitinib to treated patients was at 5 to 10 mg twice daily. For 6 to 18 months, tofacitinib was taken, and 6 months off drug followed.

Germline V gives CDR1 SGHDN, CDR2 FVKESK. V was pared by 3 bases and J by 0 bases, with 9 bases between. This CDR3 has 15 amino acids. This sample's treatment: oral pan-JAK inhibitor, 5-10 mg twice daily. Those with alopecia areata gave lesional scalp punch biopsies and peripheral blood. PBMCs provided sorted CD4+ and CD8+ T cells. cDNA serving as the sequencing template came from extracted, reverse transcribed RNA. Clones were read by immunoSEQ multiplex PCR, and TCRdb kept only the in-frame ones, dropping some. The sample includes some 120,000 clones, around three fifths of them seen just once. The source is a human donor with alopecia areata. This specimen consisted of CD8+ T cells sorted from blood, obtained at week 24, from a patient treated with tofacitinib. V and J are TRBV14 and TRBJ2-1, with no clear D. This CDR3 is CASSQDGFSYNEQFF. The CDR3 DNA reads TGTGCCAGCAGCCAGGACGGATTCTCCTACAATGAGCAGTTCTTC.